Presented here are 32 T cell receptor beta chains from one specimen sequenced in a study of shared clonotypes between healthy human individuals. The method was immunoSEQ multiplex PCR; TCRdb's version includes in-frame clones alone and lacks a portion of them. The sample has over a million clones, roughly 98% seen once; the top ten hold less than 0.55%. Input material: naive CD4+ T cells sorted from blood. Described subset: CD45RA+ positively selected. The receptors come from a man aged 25 to 40 in good health.

This sequence joins TRBV14 and TRBJ1-2; TRBD1 matches at 7 bases. The CDR3 runs 15 residues. Trimming removed 4 bases from V and 4 bases from J; junction bases left unmatched: 9. Germline CDR1 reads SGHDN; CDR2 reads FVKESK. CDR3 in amino acids: CASSPDKGQSYGYTF. CDR3 sequence (DNA): TGTGCCAGCAGCCCGGATAAGGGACAGTCCTATGGCTACACCTTC.

J is TRBJ2-7 and V is TRBV28; D not certain. The V gene lost 5 bases and the J gene lost 9 bases, with 17 bases spanning the gap. CDR3 length: 13 residues. The germline gives CDR1 MDHEN, CDR2 SYDVKM. CDR3 sequence (DNA): TGTGCCAGCAGTACATCAAGTCCACATTGGCAGTACTTC. This encodes CASSTSSPHWQYF.

V and J are TRBV10-2 and TRBJ2-7; the match to TRBD2 covers 7 bases. With 4 bases clipped from V and 3 bases from J, the junction kept 3 bases outside the gene matches. Germline CDR1 is WSHSY and CDR2 is SAAADI. The CDR3 is 13 residues long. CDR3 sequence: CASSGGSHYEQYF. In nucleotides, the CDR3 is TGCGCCAGCAGTGGCGGGAGCCACTACGAGCAGTACTTC.

This clone was seen a single time. This chain joins TRBV28 and TRBJ1-2; 8 bases map to TRBD1. Germline lookup yields CDR1 MDHEN and CDR2 SYDVKM. The CDR3 is made up of 15 amino acids. With V trimmed by 0 bases and J by 3 bases, 3 bases remained unmatched. The DNA of the CDR3 is TGTGCCAGCAGTTTATGGGAGACAGGGGACTATGGCTACACCTTC. This translates into CASSLWETGDYGYTF.

The chain employs TRBV18 and TRBJ2-7; D uncertain. Germline assignment: CDR1 KGHSH and CDR2 LQKENI. This CDR3 is 13 amino acids long. V lost 4 bases and J lost 3, with 10 bases in between. DNA for the CDR3: TGTGCCAGCTCACTACGTCCCGACTACGAGCAGTACTTC. Encoded protein: CASSLRPDYEQYF.

Concerning this clone itself: The sample contains more than one DNA sequence encoding this CDR3. The J gene is TRBJ1-2, the V gene TRBV18, with D unclear. Germline V gene sequence: CDR1 KGHSH, CDR2 LQKENI. Between the trimmed V and J ends, which lost 2 bases and 4 bases, there was a span of 8 bases. The CDR3 spans 13 residues. The CDR3 protein is CASSPDGTYGYTF. In nucleotides, the CDR3 is TGTGCCAGCTCACCAGACGGAACCTATGGCTACACCTTC.

The chain has TRBV11-3 and TRBJ2-1; D may correspond to TRBD1 or TRBD2 (5 bases each). In germline, CDR1 is SGHNT, CDR2 YENEEA. The CDR3 spans 16 residues. Trimming cost V 0 bases and J 4 bases, with 13 bases left between them. Here the CDR3 reads CASSLEGTTGYNEQFF. In DNA form, the CDR3 reads TGTGCCAGCAGCTTAGAGGGGACCACGGGGTACAATGAGCAGTTCTTC.

The rearrangement uses TRBV5-1 and TRBJ2-1, with TRBD2 identical over 16 bases. J lost 6 bases, V lost 5 bases, and 26 bases had no gene match. The germline CDR1 and CDR2 sequences are SGHRS and YFSETQ. This CDR3 spans 23 amino acids. The CDR3 DNA is TGCGCCAGCAGACAGTCCGGGACAGGGGGCGCCGGGACTAGCGGGAGGGCAGGCAATGAGCAGTTCTTC. This codes for CASRQSGTGGAGTSGRAGNEQFF.

The sample holds one count of this clone. This sequence joins TRBV15 and TRBJ2-5; tentative D call: TRBD2 (5 bases). Germline CDR1 LNHNV, CDR2 YYDKDF (reference sequence). V was cut by 4 bases and J by 3 bases, with 27 bases left in between. The CDR3 sequence is 19 residues long. The CDR3, as DNA: TGTGCCACCAGCACCGAGCCCCCAGGACGGGGATTTAATAAAGAGACCCAGTACTTC. It codes for CATSTEPPGRGFNKETQYF.

This clone was counted a few times. This chain uses TRBV28 with TRBJ1-5, with 7 bases aligning to TRBD1. CDR3 size: 15 residues. V trimming: 7 bases; J trimming: 7 bases; junction bases outside the gene matches: 13. CDR1 MDHEN and CDR2 SYDVKM come from the germline V gene. CDR3 protein: CASKSLDRARQPQHF. The DNA for the CDR3 is TGTGCCAGCAAAAGTCTTGACAGGGCTCGACAGCCCCAGCATTTT.

The V call is TRBV28, the J call TRBJ1-2; D might be TRBD1 (6 bases). This CDR3 comprises 13 residues. V shed 3 bases and J shed 8 bases, with 13 bases lying between them. Germline V lookup: CDR1 MDHEN, CDR2 SYDVKM. In nucleotides, the CDR3 is TGTGCCAGCAGTTTGAGGACAGTTGACGGCTACACCTTC. Protein sequence: CASSLRTVDGYTF.

The chain combines TRBV28 with TRBJ2-1; D may be TRBD1 or TRBD2 (6 bases each). CDR3 length equals 14 residues. Germline V CDR1 and CDR2: MDHEN, SYDVKM. The V end was cut by 5 bases, the J end by 4 bases, with 12 bases between. CDR3 in amino acids: CASSRSGQYNEQFF. As DNA, the CDR3 is TGTGCCAGCAGTCGTAGCGGACAGTACAATGAGCAGTTCTTC.

The chain couples TRBV5-5 to TRBJ1-3; D uncertain. V was clipped by 2 bases and J by 0 bases, with 12 bases between them. Germline V gene data show CDR1 as SGHKS and CDR2 as YYEKEE (reference sequence). The CDR3 runs to 16 residues. CDR3 protein: CASSFGGRNSGNTIYF. CDR3 sequence (DNA): TGTGCCAGCAGCTTTGGCGGGCGGAACTCTGGAAACACCATATATTTT.

The rearrangement uses TRBV19 and TRBJ1-2; D remains ambiguous. V lost 3 bases and J 4 bases, leaving 12 bases between the germline ends. CDR1 is LNHDA, CDR2 SQIVND, per germline (reference sequence). This CDR3 is built from 14 residues. The CDR3 sequence: CASSIPGWPYGYTF. CDR3 DNA: TGTGCCAGTAGTATCCCCGGATGGCCCTATGGCTACACCTTC.

The rearrangement uses TRBV6-1 and TRBJ1-2, with D unresolved. Germline V gene lookup returns CDR1 MNHNS and CDR2 SASEGT. The CDR3 is 13 residues long. The V end was cut by 2 bases, the J end by 8 bases, with 12 bases between. CDR3 sequence (DNA): TGTGCCAGCAGTGAAAGGCAGCCTTTGGGCTACACCTTC. Encoded protein: CASSERQPLGYTF.

The chain joins TRBV6-1 to TRBJ2-7; tentative D call: TRBD2 (5 bases). The CDR3 contains 11 residues. Germline V lookup: CDR1 MNHNS, CDR2 SASEGT. The CDR3 protein is CASLAPRRQYF. CDR3 coding DNA: TGTGCGAGCCTAGCACCCCGACGGCAGTACTTC.

The chain has TRBV5-8 and TRBJ1-5; no reliable D call. The CDR3 covers 11 residues. Germline V lookup: CDR1 SGHTS, CDR2 YDEGEE. The V end lost 4 bases, the J end lost 9 bases, and 8 bases lay between the germline ends. The CDR3 sequence: CASSPRGPQHF. In DNA, the CDR3 is TGTGCCAGCAGCCCGAGAGGGCCCCAGCATTTT.

For this clone: The same CDR3 can be traced to other DNA sequences in this sample. This chain links TRBV14 with TRBJ2-7; unclear D gene. CDR1 and CDR2 (germline): SGHDN, FVKESK. CDR3 size: 13 residues. Between the trimmed V and J ends, which lost 1 base and 1 base, there was a span of 5 bases. DNA of the CDR3: TGTGCCAGCAGCCAAGGCAGGTCCTACGAGCAGTACTTC. It specifies CASSQGRSYEQYF.

This clone was observed once. V and J are TRBV27 and TRBJ1-1; TRBD1 might be the D (5 bases). This CDR3 spans 15 amino acids. Trimming took off 5 bases at V and 2 bases at J, with 15 bases between the two ends. The germline V gene encodes CDR1 MNHEY and CDR2 SMNVEV (reference sequence). In DNA, the CDR3 is TGTGCCAGCAGTCCCAATCCGGGGCTTAACACTGAAGCTTTCTTT. It codes for CASSPNPGLNTEAFF.

The J gene is TRBJ2-1, the V gene TRBV7-2, with no clear D. Germline CDR1 and CDR2: SGHTA and FQGNSA. This CDR3 comprises 13 residues. Trimming removed 1 base from V and 7 bases from J, with 8 bases in between. CDR3 bases: TGTGCCAGCAGCTTAGAGTTGGGGAATGAGCAGTTCTTC. Translation gives CASSLELGNEQFF.

V is TRBV28 and J is TRBJ2-7; 7 positions agree with TRBD1. The CDR3 is 15 amino acids. Trimming removed 7 bases from V and 4 bases from J; junction bases left unmatched: 13. The germline V gene has CDR1 MDHEN and CDR2 SYDVKM. This CDR3 is CASTTDRAIRYEQYF. The CDR3 DNA is TGTGCCAGCACTACCGACAGGGCCATACGTTACGAGCAGTACTTC.

The chain employs TRBV19 and TRBJ2-2; 7 bases align to TRBD1. Germline values: CDR1 LNHDA, CDR2 SQIVND (reference sequence). The CDR3 length is 15 residues. The ends lost 11 bases at V and 4 bases at J; junction bases unmatched: 13. The CDR3 DNA reads as TGTGCCTCTGGGACCGGGACAGTAACCACCGGGGAGCTGTTTTTT. This encodes CASGTGTVTTGELFF.

The chain couples TRBV10-1 to TRBJ2-3; D call uncertain. V gave up 0 bases and J gave up 2 bases, with 6 bases separating them. CDR1 is WNHNN and CDR2 is SYGVQD in the germline V gene (reference sequence). This CDR3 has 14 residues. The CDR3 bases are TGCGCCAGCAGTGAGTCTGCTACCACAGATACGCAGTATTTT. This codes for CASSESATTDTQYF.

The genes are TRBV5-8 and TRBJ1-4, with D perhaps matching TRBD1 (5 bases). With 4 bases removed from V and 5 bases from J, the gap between germline ends came to 12 bases. The CDR3 contains 14 residues. Per germline, CDR1 SGHTS and CDR2 YDEGEE. CDR3 bases: TGTGCCAGCAGCCTAGGGACTCAAAATGAAAAACTGTTTTTT. It is translated as CASSLGTQNEKLFF.

The chain uses TRBV6-6 and TRBJ2-3, with 11 bases fitting TRBD1. V was pared by 6 bases and J by 6 bases, with 5 bases of the junction left unmatched. The CDR3 loop spans 14 amino acids. Per germline, CDR1 MNHNY and CDR2 SVGAGI (reference sequence). The CDR3 is CASSVGQGGDTQYF. The DNA of the CDR3 is TGTGCCAGCAGCGTGGGACAGGGGGGTGATACGCAGTATTTT.

The CDR3 nucleotides are TGTGCCAGCAGCTTAGAGGGAGATGAAGGCTACACCTTC. This gives the protein CASSLEGDEGYTF. The chain is built from TRBV11-2 and TRBJ1-2; D not resolved. The CDR3 extends over 13 amino acids. V lost 0 bases and J lost 8, with 10 bases in between. CDR1 and CDR2 (germline): SGHAT, FQNNGV.

The chain joins TRBV28 to TRBJ2-1; TRBD2 agrees at 7 bases. CDR3 length equals 14 residues. V lost 2 bases, J lost 4 bases, and 2 bases stayed unmatched. Germline values: CDR1 MDHEN, CDR2 SYDVKM. Here the CDR3 reads CASSLLAEYNEQFF. The CDR3 nucleotides are TGTGCCAGCAGTTTACTAGCGGAGTACAATGAGCAGTTCTTC.

The V gene is TRBV5-1, the J gene TRBJ2-5, with a weak D call TRBD1 (6 bases). With 4 bases removed from V and 5 bases from J, the gap between germline ends came to 15 bases. The CDR3 runs to 14 residues. CDR1 SGHRS and CDR2 YFSETQ come from the germline V gene. The CDR3 sequence is CASSVTGFQETQYF. As DNA, the CDR3 is TGCGCCAGCAGCGTCACAGGGTTCCAGGAGACCCAGTACTTC.

This chain uses TRBV29-1 with TRBJ1-2; no reliable D call. In germline, CDR1 is SQVTM, CDR2 ANQGSEA. V was pared by 4 bases and J by 6 bases, with 9 bases between. The CDR3 is 11 amino acids. CDR3 amino acids: CSVGASDGYTF. CDR3 DNA sequence: TGCAGCGTTGGGGCATCGGATGGCTACACCTTC.

This chain joins TRBV4-3 and TRBJ1-1; D gene ambiguous. V was pared by 1 base and J by 5 bases, with 11 bases between. In germline, CDR1 is LGHNA, CDR2 YSLEER. The CDR3 spans 14 residues. The CDR3 DNA follows: TGCGCCAGCAGCCAAGCCAACAGAAGGACTGAAGCTTTCTTT. Translated: CASSQANRRTEAFF.

The chain uses TRBV6-1 and TRBJ1-4; D remains unclear. Trimming took 5 bases from V and 6 from J, leaving 16 bases between them. The germline V gene encodes CDR1 MNHNS and CDR2 SASEGT. There are 15 residues in the CDR3. The CDR3 coding sequence is TGTGCCAGCAGTTTCGGACCTTATCGGGATGAAAAACTGTTTTTT. It encodes CASSFGPYRDEKLFF.

This chain connects TRBV11-2 to TRBJ1-1, with D perhaps matching TRBD1 (6 bases). The CDR3 totals 12 residues. Germline V gene data show CDR1 as SGHAT and CDR2 as FQNNGV. Trimming pared 0 bases from V and 11 bases from J, leaving 10 bases between. The CDR3 DNA reads TGTGCCAGCAGCTTAGAGGCAGGGGCTGCTTTCTTT. It translates to CASSLEAGAAFF. Looking up the rest from reference TRBV11-2 and TRBJ1-1 gives the full variable domain: EAGVAQSPRYKIIEKRQSVAFWCNPISGHATLYWYQQILGQGPKLLIQFQNNGVVDDSQLPKDRFSAERLKGVDSTLKIQPAKLEDSAVYLCASSLEAGAAFFGQGTRLTVV.